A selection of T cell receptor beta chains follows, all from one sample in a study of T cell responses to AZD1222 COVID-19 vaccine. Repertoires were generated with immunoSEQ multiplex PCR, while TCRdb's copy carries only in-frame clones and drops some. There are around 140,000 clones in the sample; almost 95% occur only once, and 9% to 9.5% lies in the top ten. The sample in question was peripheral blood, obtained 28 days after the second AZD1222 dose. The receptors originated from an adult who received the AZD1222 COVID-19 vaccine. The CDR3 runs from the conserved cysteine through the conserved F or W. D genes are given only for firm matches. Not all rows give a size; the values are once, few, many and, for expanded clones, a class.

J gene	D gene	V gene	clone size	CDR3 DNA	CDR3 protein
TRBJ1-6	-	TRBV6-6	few	TGTGCCAGCAGTTACGAACTTGTTAATTCACCCCTCCACTTT	CASSYELVNSPLHF
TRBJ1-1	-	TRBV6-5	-	TGTGCCAGCAAAGAAGGGGGGGCCGGCACTGAAGCTTTCTTT	CASKEGGAGTEAFF
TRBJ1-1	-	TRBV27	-	TGTGCCAGCAGTCGGAAGCCTATGTCCCCTACTCGCCTAATGAACACTGAAGCTTTCTTT	CASSRKPMSPTRLMNTEAFF
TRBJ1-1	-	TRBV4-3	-	TGCGCCAGCAGCCAAGTTGTGTCAGGGAACACTGAAGCTTTCTTT	CASSQVVSGNTEAFF
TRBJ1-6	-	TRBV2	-	TGTGCCAGCAGGGGCAGGGGAATGGCCTATAATTCACCCCTCCACTTT	CASRGRGMAYNSPLHF
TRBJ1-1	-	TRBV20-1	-	TGCAGTGCGATCAGGAGGGCTTTCTTT	CSAIRRAFF
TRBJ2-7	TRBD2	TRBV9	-	TGTGCCAGCAGCCAAGGGACTAGCGAGTACGAGCAGTACTTC	CASSQGTSEYEQYF
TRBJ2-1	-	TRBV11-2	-	TGTGCCAGCAGCTTAGATCTAACAGGCAATGAGCAGTTCTTC	CASSLDLTGNEQFF
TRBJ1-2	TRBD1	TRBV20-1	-	TGCAGTGCTAGTTTGGGACAGGGGGACTCGCCCTTTCCAAACTATGGCTACACCTTC	CSASLGQGDSPFPNYGYTF
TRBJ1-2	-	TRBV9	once	TGTGCCAGCAGCGTAGAGGAGCGGGGATATGGCTACACCTTC	CASSVEERGYGYTF
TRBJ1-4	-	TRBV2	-	TGTGCCAGCAGTGAAGCGTATTTGGGGAAGTCGTTTCCAACTAATGAAAAACTGTTTTTT	CASSEAYLGKSFPTNEKLFF
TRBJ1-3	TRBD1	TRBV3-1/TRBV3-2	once	TGTGCCAGCAGCCAAGCGGGACAGGGACCTGGAAACACCATATATTTT	CASSQAGQGPGNTIYF
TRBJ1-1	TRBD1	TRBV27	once	TGTGCCAGCAGTTTATTTCAGGGGGGCACTGAAGCTTTCTTT	CASSLFQGGTEAFF
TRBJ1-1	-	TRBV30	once	TGTGCCTGGAAAGTATCGAACACTGAAGCTTTCTTT	CAWKVSNTEAFF